Below, 9 T cell receptor beta chains from the same sample are listed, as sequenced in a study of T cells in Graves' hyperthyroidism and ophthalmopathy. What was amplified from RNA transcripts were TCR beta CDR3 regions. RT-PCR in the first round (using the HTBI primer set) targeted the TCR CDR3. TCRdb called the multiplex PCR reads again in MiXCR, with one record for every CDR3 protein. The data contain approximately 490,000 distinct CDR3 sequences, approximately 23% of them seen just once; the ten biggest clones take up around 47%. The sample consisted of blood. The receptors originated from a woman aged 70-85 years with Graves' ophthalmopathy.

In this sample, this clonotype turned up a few times. This sequence joins TRBV10-3 and TRBJ2-2, with a tentative D call TRBD1 (7 bases). The V and J ends lost 4 bases and 5 bases respectively, with 14 bases between them. Per germline, CDR1 ENHRY and CDR2 SYGVKD. CDR3 length: 15 residues. The CDR3 sequence is CAISVGQGGTGELFF. In DNA form, the CDR3 reads TGTGCCATCAGTGTCGGGCAGGGGGGAACCGGGGAGCTGTTTTTT.

There are a few counts of this clonotype. The chain links TRBV15 to TRBJ2-6, with D unclear. This CDR3 contains 14 residues. Trimming left V 6 bases short and J 3 bases short, with 9 bases between. CDR1 and CDR2 (germline): LNHNV, YYDKDF (reference sequence). Here the CDR3 DNA reads TGTGCCACCAGTCGTGTTAGTGGGGCCAACGTCCTGACTTTC. This codes for CATSRVSGANVLTF.

The CDR3 loop is CSAPSPSEDEQYF. The CDR3 DNA reads as TGCAGTGCTCCTTCCCCTAGCGAGGACGAGCAGTACTTC. The rearrangement joins TRBV20-1 to TRBJ2-7; a weak D match, TRBD2 (6 bases). The CDR3 contains 13 residues. V lost 5 bases to trimming and J lost 5 bases, with 16 bases between them. CDR1 is DFQATT and CDR2 is SNEGSKA in the germline V gene (reference sequence).

V is TRBV6-5 and J is TRBJ2-7, with 11 nucleotides matching TRBD2. This CDR3 spans 15 amino acids. Germline V lookup: CDR1 MNHEY, CDR2 SVGAGI. After removal of 6 bases from V and 1 base from J, the junction contained 5 bases not matched to a gene. Written as DNA, the CDR3 is TGTGCCAGCAGATACCTAGCGGGAGGTTCCTACGAGCAGTACTTC. Protein sequence: CASRYLAGGSYEQYF.

The chain joins TRBV6-1 to TRBJ1-5, with TRBD1 matching 7 bases. Germline lookup yields CDR1 MNHNS and CDR2 SASEGT. CDR3 length: 13 residues. Trimming took 4 bases from V and 4 from J; bases not matched to a gene: 1. Here the CDR3 reads CASSATGNQPQHF. DNA of the CDR3: TGTGCCAGCAGTGCGACAGGGAATCAGCCCCAGCATTTT.

The chain links TRBV19 to TRBJ1-1; 8 bases match TRBD1. The CDR3 runs to 14 residues. V was pared by 4 bases and J by 4 bases, with 5 bases of the junction left unmatched. CDR1 is LNHDA and CDR2 is SQIVND in the germline V gene (reference sequence). For the CDR3, the DNA is TGTGCCAGTAGTACCCGGACAGGGTCCACTGAAGCTTTCTTT. The encoded protein is CASSTRTGSTEAFF.

The gene calls are TRBV14 and TRBJ1-2; no reliable D call. The V gene lost 5 bases and the J gene lost 3 bases, with 10 bases spanning the gap. The CDR3 spans 13 residues. CDR1 and CDR2 from the germline V gene are SGHDN and FVKESK. In DNA, the CDR3 is TGTGCCAGCAGCAAGGAATATCACTATGGCTACACCTTC. Encoded protein: CASSKEYHYGYTF.

The chain is built from TRBV5-1 and TRBJ2-5; 9 nucleotides line up with TRBD2. This CDR3 has 15 residues. The V gene's germline CDR1 is SGHRS and CDR2 YFSETQ. J lost 0 bases, V lost 0 bases, and 0 bases had no gene match. Here the CDR3 reads CASSLVAGDQETQYF. The CDR3 DNA reads TGCGCCAGCAGCTTGGTAGCGGGAGACCAAGAGACCCAGTACTTC. Filled out from reference TRBV5-1 and TRBJ2-5, the complete variable domain reads KAGVTQTPRYLIKTRGQQVTLSCSPISGHRSVSWYQQTPGQGLQFLFEYFSETQRNKGNFPGRFSGRQFSNSRSEMNVSTLELGDSALYLCASSLVAGDQETQYFGPGTRLLVL.

This clonotype was recorded many times. The rearrangement links TRBV28 to TRBJ2-2; 11 bases map to TRBD2. The CDR3 extends over 15 amino acids. Unmatched junction bases numbered 5, after V lost 4 bases and J lost 7 bases. Germline-derived CDR1 and CDR2 are MDHEN and SYDVKM. The CDR3 region is CASSYLAGGGGELFF. CDR3 nucleotides: TGTGCCAGCAGTTACCTAGCGGGAGGCGGCGGGGAGCTGTTTTTT. Full variable domain (missing parts from reference TRBV28 and TRBJ2-2): DVKVTQSSRYLVKRTGEKVFLECVQDMDHENMFWYRQDPGLGLRLIYFSYDVKMKEKGDIPEGYSVSREKKERFSLILESASTNQTSMYLCASSYLAGGGGELFFGEGSRLTVL.